These T cell receptor beta chains were read from a single sample in a study of blood T cell repertoires in COVID-19. TCRdb's copy holds only in-frame clones and misses some; the assay was immunoSEQ multiplex PCR. The table shows about 330,000 clones, with 86% occurring only once. Sequencing input: PBMCs or T cells enriched from blood (not recorded which). The source is a woman between 18 and 29 years old who had recovered from COVID-19. Both conserved end residues are part of each CDR3. The D gene is left open where the match is weak. For some rows the clone size is stated as once, few or many, or as a class when expanded; others skip it.

j_call: TRBJ2-3; clone_size: -; d_call: TRBD2; v_call: TRBV7-3; cdr3_nt: TGTGCCAGCAGCATCGGGACTAGCGTAAGCACAGATACGCAGTATTTT; cdr3_aa: CASSIGTSVSTDTQYF
j_call: TRBJ1-1; clone_size: once; d_call: TRBD1; v_call: TRBV6-5; cdr3_nt: TGTGCCAGCAGTTCCTTTGGACAGGGGGCCCTCACTGAAGCTTTCTTT; cdr3_aa: CASSSFGQGALTEAFF
j_call: TRBJ2-1; clone_size: -; d_call: TRBD2; v_call: TRBV30; cdr3_nt: TGTGCCTGGAGTGGTTGGGGGGCGGGAGGCTACAATGAGCAGTTCTTC; cdr3_aa: CAWSGWGAGGYNEQFF
j_call: TRBJ2-7; clone_size: -; d_call: -; v_call: TRBV4-1; cdr3_nt: TGCGCCAGCAAGCGGTTGTTATCCGGTGGGAACGAGCAGTACTTC; cdr3_aa: CASKRLLSGGNEQYF
j_call: TRBJ1-2; clone_size: -; d_call: -; v_call: TRBV10-3; cdr3_nt: TGTGCCATCAGTGAGTCGGAGGGCCAGGGTGATGGCTACACCTTC; cdr3_aa: CAISESEGQGDGYTF
j_call: TRBJ1-1; clone_size: -; d_call: -; v_call: TRBV19; cdr3_nt: TGTGCCAGTAGTGCGACTTTACCTCTTGAAGCTTTCTTT; cdr3_aa: CASSATLPLEAFF
j_call: TRBJ1-3; clone_size: -; d_call: -; v_call: TRBV5-1; cdr3_nt: TGCGCCAGCAGCTTGGGGACAGCCTCTGGAAACACCATATATTTT; cdr3_aa: CASSLGTASGNTIYF
j_call: TRBJ1-4; clone_size: -; d_call: -; v_call: TRBV7-9; cdr3_nt: TGTGCCAGCAGCTACGGCCAAGGGGGGGATGAAAAACTGTTTTTT; cdr3_aa: CASSYGQGGDEKLFF
j_call: TRBJ2-1; clone_size: -; d_call: TRBD2; v_call: TRBV5-6; cdr3_nt: TGTGCCAGCAGCTGGGAGACTAGCGGCCCTCTAAGGGAGATCTTC; cdr3_aa: CASSWETSGPLREIF
j_call: TRBJ1-5; clone_size: -; d_call: -; v_call: TRBV3-1/TRBV3-2; cdr3_nt: TGTGCCAGCAGCCAAGAGAGGAGGGCTAGGAAGAGCAATCAGCCCCAGCATTTT; cdr3_aa: CASSQERRARKSNQPQHF
j_call: TRBJ1-2; clone_size: -; d_call: -; v_call: TRBV5-1; cdr3_nt: TGCGCCAGCAGCCCAAACAGCGGGGGCTATGGCTACACCTTC; cdr3_aa: CASSPNSGGYGYTF
j_call: TRBJ2-2; clone_size: -; d_call: -; v_call: TRBV18; cdr3_nt: TGTGCCAGCTCACCTCAGAGGGATGTCGGGGAGCTGTTTTTT; cdr3_aa: CASSPQRDVGELFF
j_call: TRBJ1-5; clone_size: -; d_call: TRBD1; v_call: TRBV10-1; cdr3_nt: TGCGCCAGCAGCGAAGGGACAGGTAACAATCAGCCCCAGCATTTT; cdr3_aa: CASSEGTGNNQPQHF
j_call: TRBJ1-5; clone_size: -; d_call: TRBD1; v_call: TRBV5-1; cdr3_nt: TGCGCCAGCAGCCACAGGGGAGATCAGCCCCAGCATTTT; cdr3_aa: CASSHRGDQPQHF
j_call: TRBJ2-3; clone_size: few; d_call: TRBD2; v_call: TRBV6-2/TRBV6-3; cdr3_nt: TGTGCCAGCAGTTACTCGTCCCGACTAGCGGATGACACAGATACGCAGTATTTT; cdr3_aa: CASSYSSRLADDTDTQYF
j_call: TRBJ2-5; clone_size: -; d_call: -; v_call: TRBV9; cdr3_nt: TGTGCCAGCAGCGTCCAAGGGGGGGCCCTGGAGACCCAGTACTTC; cdr3_aa: CASSVQGGALETQYF
j_call: TRBJ1-2; clone_size: -; d_call: TRBD1; v_call: TRBV30; cdr3_nt: TGTGCCTGGCACCGACAGGGGCCCGCCTATGGCTACACCTTC; cdr3_aa: CAWHRQGPAYGYTF
j_call: TRBJ1-5; clone_size: -; d_call: -; v_call: TRBV28; cdr3_nt: TGTGCCAGCAGTTACGTAGGAAGGAGAGGGCAGCCCCAGCATTTT; cdr3_aa: CASSYVGRRGQPQHF
j_call: TRBJ2-7; clone_size: -; d_call: -; v_call: TRBV7-9; cdr3_nt: TGTGCCAGCAGCCTATCCGTGGGCAGAAACTACGAGCAGTACTTC; cdr3_aa: CASSLSVGRNYEQYF
j_call: TRBJ2-1; clone_size: once; d_call: -; v_call: TRBV11-2; cdr3_nt: TGTGCCAGCAGCTTGCAGGGTGGGAAGTACAATGAGCAGTTCTTC; cdr3_aa: CASSLQGGKYNEQFF
j_call: TRBJ2-1; clone_size: -; d_call: -; v_call: TRBV5-5; cdr3_nt: TGTGCCAGCAGCTTGACAGTGTCCTACAATGAGCAGTTCTTC; cdr3_aa: CASSLTVSYNEQFF
j_call: TRBJ2-3; clone_size: -; d_call: TRBD2; v_call: TRBV30; cdr3_nt: TGTGCCTGGAACCGAGCGGGGGGCACAGATACGCAGTATTTT; cdr3_aa: CAWNRAGGTDTQYF
j_call: TRBJ1-1; clone_size: -; d_call: TRBD1; v_call: TRBV11-3; cdr3_nt: TGTGCCAGCAGCTTACGGGACAGCGACGAAGCTTTCTTT; cdr3_aa: CASSLRDSDEAFF
j_call: TRBJ1-2; clone_size: -; d_call: -; v_call: TRBV18; cdr3_nt: TGTGCCAGCTCACCCCCTCTTTGGCAGGGAAATGGCTACACCTTC; cdr3_aa: CASSPPLWQGNGYTF
j_call: TRBJ1-2; clone_size: -; d_call: TRBD1; v_call: TRBV7-9; cdr3_nt: TGTGCCAGCAGCTTTGGGACAGAGAACCTTAACTATGGCTACACCTTC; cdr3_aa: CASSFGTENLNYGYTF
j_call: TRBJ1-2; clone_size: -; d_call: -; v_call: TRBV6-5; cdr3_nt: TGTGCCAGCGGTAACAGGGTGGCCGGCGGCTACACCTTC; cdr3_aa: CASGNRVAGGYTF
j_call: TRBJ1-1; clone_size: -; d_call: -; v_call: TRBV4-2; cdr3_nt: TGTGCCAGCAGCCAAGGGGCCCACCGTAACACTGAAGCTTTCTTT; cdr3_aa: CASSQGAHRNTEAFF
j_call: TRBJ1-2; clone_size: -; d_call: -; v_call: TRBV7-9; cdr3_nt: TGTGCCGTACCTAATCGCTGGGGAGAAGGTGGCTACACCTTC; cdr3_aa: CAVPNRWGEGGYTF
j_call: TRBJ2-1; clone_size: once; d_call: TRBD1; v_call: TRBV9; cdr3_nt: TGTGCCAGCAGCCCCTCCGGACAGGGGGTATACAATGAGCAGTTCTTC; cdr3_aa: CASSPSGQGVYNEQFF
j_call: TRBJ2-3; clone_size: -; d_call: TRBD2; v_call: TRBV5-1; cdr3_nt: TGCGCCAGCAGCTTGGAGGTAGCGGGAGGGCCTAGCACAGATACGCAGTATTTT; cdr3_aa: CASSLEVAGGPSTDTQYF
j_call: TRBJ1-2; clone_size: -; d_call: TRBD1; v_call: TRBV6-5; cdr3_nt: TGTGCCAGCAGTTACAAGGGACAGATTCATGGCTACACCTTC; cdr3_aa: CASSYKGQIHGYTF
j_call: TRBJ1-2; clone_size: -; d_call: -; v_call: TRBV30; cdr3_nt: TGTGCCTGGAGTAGGGGGACGGTCTATGGCTACACCTTC; cdr3_aa: CAWSRGTVYGYTF
j_call: TRBJ2-7; clone_size: -; d_call: TRBD1; v_call: TRBV4-2; cdr3_nt: TGTGCCAGCAGCCAGGACAGGATGGTGTCCTACGAGCAGTACTTC; cdr3_aa: CASSQDRMVSYEQYF
j_call: TRBJ1-2; clone_size: once; d_call: TRBD1; v_call: TRBV24-1; cdr3_nt: TGTGCCACCAGTGATCAAGGACAGGGGAACTATGGCTACACCTTC; cdr3_aa: CATSDQGQGNYGYTF
j_call: TRBJ2-5; clone_size: -; d_call: TRBD2; v_call: TRBV18; cdr3_nt: TGTGCCAGCTCACCACGAGAAGCGGGGCCCCAAGAGACCCAGTACTTC; cdr3_aa: CASSPREAGPQETQYF
j_call: TRBJ1-1; clone_size: -; d_call: -; v_call: TRBV3-1/TRBV3-2; cdr3_nt: TGTGCCAGCAGCCAAGACGGGGCGGGGGCTCACACTGAAGCTTTCTTT; cdr3_aa: CASSQDGAGAHTEAFF
j_call: TRBJ1-2; clone_size: few; d_call: TRBD1; v_call: TRBV4-2; cdr3_nt: TGTGCCAGCAGCCAAGGGCGACAGGGGACCTATGGCTACACCTTC; cdr3_aa: CASSQGRQGTYGYTF
j_call: TRBJ1-1; clone_size: -; d_call: -; v_call: TRBV14; cdr3_nt: TGTGCCACCGATCTGCAGGCTATGAACACTGAAGCTTTCTTT; cdr3_aa: CATDLQAMNTEAFF
j_call: TRBJ1-6; clone_size: -; d_call: TRBD1; v_call: TRBV4-1; cdr3_nt: TGCGCCAGCAGCCTTCTTGGGACAGGGGTAAATTCACCCCTCCACTTT; cdr3_aa: CASSLLGTGVNSPLHF
j_call: TRBJ2-3; clone_size: -; d_call: -; v_call: TRBV13; cdr3_nt: TGTGCCAGCAGCTTAGGGGAGAATACGCAGTATTTT; cdr3_aa: CASSLGENTQYF
j_call: TRBJ2-1; clone_size: -; d_call: TRBD2; v_call: TRBV3-1/TRBV3-2; cdr3_nt: TGTGCCAGCAGCGGAGCGGGGGGGGTCAATGAGCAGTTCTTC; cdr3_aa: CASSGAGGVNEQFF
j_call: TRBJ2-5; clone_size: -; d_call: TRBD1; v_call: TRBV4-1; cdr3_nt: TGCGCCAGCAGCCGGACAGGGGGCCGGGAGACCCAGTACTTC; cdr3_aa: CASSRTGGRETQYF
j_call: TRBJ2-1; clone_size: -; d_call: TRBD2; v_call: TRBV2; cdr3_nt: TGTGCCAGCAGTGAAGGGTCTAGCGGGGGTAATGAGCAGTTCTTC; cdr3_aa: CASSEGSSGGNEQFF
j_call: TRBJ1-3; clone_size: once; d_call: TRBD1; v_call: TRBV19; cdr3_nt: TGTGCCGCTTCTCTAGGGACAGATGAAGGAGTGGGAAACACCATATATTTT; cdr3_aa: CAASLGTDEGVGNTIYF
j_call: TRBJ1-2; clone_size: -; d_call: TRBD1; v_call: TRBV13; cdr3_nt: TGTGCCAGCAGCTTAGGACCAAAGGACAGGGGGAGGAATGGCTACACCTTC; cdr3_aa: CASSLGPKDRGRNGYTF
j_call: TRBJ1-3; clone_size: once; d_call: -; v_call: TRBV3-1/TRBV3-2; cdr3_nt: TGTGCCAGCAGCCAAGGGAGCTCTGGAAACACCATATATTTT; cdr3_aa: CASSQGSSGNTIYF
j_call: TRBJ1-6; clone_size: -; d_call: -; v_call: TRBV14; cdr3_nt: TGTGCCAGCAGCCAAGAAACGGGAGTGAGACCCCTCCACTTT; cdr3_aa: CASSQETGVRPLHF
j_call: TRBJ2-7; clone_size: -; d_call: TRBD1; v_call: TRBV24-1; cdr3_nt: TGTGCCACCAGTGATGGACAGGGTTGGAACTACGAGCAGTACTTC; cdr3_aa: CATSDGQGWNYEQYF
j_call: TRBJ2-7; clone_size: -; d_call: TRBD1; v_call: TRBV5-1; cdr3_nt: TGCGCCAGCAGCTCTGGGACAGGGGGGTGGTACGAGCAGTACTTC; cdr3_aa: CASSSGTGGWYEQYF
j_call: TRBJ1-2; clone_size: -; d_call: TRBD1; v_call: TRBV19; cdr3_nt: TGTGCCAGTAGCATGTCCGGACAGGGGAACTATGGCTACACCTTC; cdr3_aa: CASSMSGQGNYGYTF
j_call: TRBJ1-2; clone_size: few; d_call: -; v_call: TRBV25-1; cdr3_nt: TGTGCCAGCAGTGAATCTTTGAGGGTACGGTTC; cdr3_aa: CASSESLRVRF
j_call: TRBJ1-2; clone_size: -; d_call: TRBD1; v_call: TRBV11-2; cdr3_nt: TGTGCCAGCAGCGATTTCGAGACAGGGTACTATGGCTACACCTTC; cdr3_aa: CASSDFETGYYGYTF
j_call: TRBJ1-5; clone_size: -; d_call: -; v_call: TRBV20-1; cdr3_nt: TGCAGTGCTAGTGAGAGGGAATACCAGCCCCAGCATTTT; cdr3_aa: CSASEREYQPQHF
j_call: TRBJ1-5; clone_size: -; d_call: TRBD1; v_call: TRBV3-1/TRBV3-2; cdr3_nt: TGTGCCAGCAGCCAAGCAGGGGGCGGGGGCCAGCCCCAGCATTTT; cdr3_aa: CASSQAGGGGQPQHF
j_call: TRBJ2-3; clone_size: -; d_call: TRBD1; v_call: TRBV7-9; cdr3_nt: TGTGCCAGCAGTCGAAATCCCAGGACAGGAGCCTCTAGCACAGATACGCAGTATTTT; cdr3_aa: CASSRNPRTGASSTDTQYF
j_call: TRBJ1-1; clone_size: -; d_call: -; v_call: TRBV19; cdr3_nt: TGTGCCAGTACCCCCGTAGGGGCAGGGTATATGAACACTGAAGCTTTCTTT; cdr3_aa: CASTPVGAGYMNTEAFF
j_call: TRBJ2-1; clone_size: -; d_call: TRBD1; v_call: TRBV28; cdr3_nt: TGTGCCAGCAGCCAGACAGGGCTAAGCTCCTACAATGAGCAGTTCTTC; cdr3_aa: CASSQTGLSSYNEQFF
j_call: TRBJ2-7; clone_size: -; d_call: -; v_call: TRBV20-1; cdr3_nt: TGCAGTGCTATTCTCCACGAGCAGTACTTC; cdr3_aa: CSAILHEQYF
j_call: TRBJ2-3; clone_size: -; d_call: TRBD2; v_call: TRBV24-1; cdr3_nt: TGTGCCACCAGTGAGCCCTCGTCTAGCGGGGGGGAGGCAGATACGCAGTATTTT; cdr3_aa: CATSEPSSSGGEADTQYF